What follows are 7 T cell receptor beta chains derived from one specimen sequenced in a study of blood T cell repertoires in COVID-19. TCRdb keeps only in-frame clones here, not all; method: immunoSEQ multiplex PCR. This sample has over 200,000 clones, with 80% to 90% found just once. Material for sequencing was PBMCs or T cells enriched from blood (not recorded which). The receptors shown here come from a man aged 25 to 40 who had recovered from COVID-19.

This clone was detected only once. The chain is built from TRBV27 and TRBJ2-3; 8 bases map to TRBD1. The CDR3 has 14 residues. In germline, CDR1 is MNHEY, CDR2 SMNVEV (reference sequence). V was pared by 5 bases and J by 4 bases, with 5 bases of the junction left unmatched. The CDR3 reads CASSMDRVADTQYF. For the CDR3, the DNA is TGTGCCAGCAGTATGGACAGGGTCGCAGATACGCAGTATTTT.

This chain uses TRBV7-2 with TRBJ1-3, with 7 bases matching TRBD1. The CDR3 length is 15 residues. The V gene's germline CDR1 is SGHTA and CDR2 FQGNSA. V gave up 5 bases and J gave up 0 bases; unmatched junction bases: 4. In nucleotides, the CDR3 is TGTGCCAGCAGCCGGACAGGTTCCTCTGGAAACACCATATATTTT. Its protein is CASSRTGSSGNTIYF.

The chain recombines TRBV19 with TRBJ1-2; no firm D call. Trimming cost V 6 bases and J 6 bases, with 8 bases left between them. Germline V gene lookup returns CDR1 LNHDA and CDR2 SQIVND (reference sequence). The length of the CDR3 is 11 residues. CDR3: CASSRENGYTF. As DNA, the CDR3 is TGTGCCAGTAGCCGGGAGAATGGCTACACCTTC.

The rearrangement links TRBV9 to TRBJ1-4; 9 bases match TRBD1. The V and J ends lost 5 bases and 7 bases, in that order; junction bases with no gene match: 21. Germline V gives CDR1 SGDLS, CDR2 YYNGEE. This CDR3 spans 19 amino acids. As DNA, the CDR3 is TGTGCCAGCAGTCGACGTGGGGACAGGGATGGGGTCGACGGTGAAAAACTGTTTTTT. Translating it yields CASSRRGDRDGVDGEKLFF.

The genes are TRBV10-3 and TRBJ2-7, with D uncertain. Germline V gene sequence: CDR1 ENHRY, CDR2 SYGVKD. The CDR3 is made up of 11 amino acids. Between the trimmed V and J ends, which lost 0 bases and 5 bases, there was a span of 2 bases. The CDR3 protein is CAISESDEQYF. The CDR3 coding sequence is TGTGCCATCAGTGAGTCCGACGAGCAGTACTTC.

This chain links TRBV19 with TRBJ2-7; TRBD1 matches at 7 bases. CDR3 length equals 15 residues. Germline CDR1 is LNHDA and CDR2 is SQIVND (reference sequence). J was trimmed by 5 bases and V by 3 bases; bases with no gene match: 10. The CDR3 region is CASSIGATGLDEQYF. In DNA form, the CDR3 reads TGTGCCAGTAGTATTGGGGCGACAGGGTTGGACGAGCAGTACTTC.

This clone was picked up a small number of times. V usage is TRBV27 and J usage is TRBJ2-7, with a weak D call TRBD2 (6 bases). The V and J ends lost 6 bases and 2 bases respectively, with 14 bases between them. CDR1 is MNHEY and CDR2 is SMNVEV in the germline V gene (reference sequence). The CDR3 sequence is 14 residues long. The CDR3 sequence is CASSSGGMTYEQYF. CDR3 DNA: TGTGCCAGCAGCTCGGGCGGGATGACCTACGAGCAGTACTTC.